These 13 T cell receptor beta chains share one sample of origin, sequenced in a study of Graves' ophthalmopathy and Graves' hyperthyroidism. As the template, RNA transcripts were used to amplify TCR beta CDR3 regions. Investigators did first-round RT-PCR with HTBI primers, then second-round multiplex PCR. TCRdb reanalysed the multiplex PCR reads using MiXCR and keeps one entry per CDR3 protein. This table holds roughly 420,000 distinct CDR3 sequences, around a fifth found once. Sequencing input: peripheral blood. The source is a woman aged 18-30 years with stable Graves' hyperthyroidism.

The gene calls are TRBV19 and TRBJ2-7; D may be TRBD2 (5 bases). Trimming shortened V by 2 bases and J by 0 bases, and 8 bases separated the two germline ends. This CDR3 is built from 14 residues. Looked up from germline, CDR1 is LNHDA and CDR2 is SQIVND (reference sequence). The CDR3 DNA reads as TGTGCCAGTAGTATAAGAACTAGCTCCTACGAGCAGTACTTC. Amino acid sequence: CASSIRTSSYEQYF.

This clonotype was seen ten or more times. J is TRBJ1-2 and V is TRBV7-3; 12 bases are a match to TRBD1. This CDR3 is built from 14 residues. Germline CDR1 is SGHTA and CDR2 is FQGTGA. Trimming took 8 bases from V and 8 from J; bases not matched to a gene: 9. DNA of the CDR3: TGTGCCAGCTCTCTTGGGACAGGGGGCCGGGGCTACACCTTC. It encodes CASSLGTGGRGYTF.

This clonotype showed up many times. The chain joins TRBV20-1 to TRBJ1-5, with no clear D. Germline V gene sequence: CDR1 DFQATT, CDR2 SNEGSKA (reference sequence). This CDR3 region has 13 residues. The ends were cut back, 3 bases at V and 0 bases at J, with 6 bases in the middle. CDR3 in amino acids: CSASADSNQPQHF. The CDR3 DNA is TGCAGTGCTAGTGCTGATAGCAATCAGCCCCAGCATTTT.

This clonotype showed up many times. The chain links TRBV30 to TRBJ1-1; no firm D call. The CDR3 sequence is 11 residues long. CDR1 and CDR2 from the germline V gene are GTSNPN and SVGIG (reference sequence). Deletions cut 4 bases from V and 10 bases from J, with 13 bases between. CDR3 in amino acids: CAWTGRDLAFF. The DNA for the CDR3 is TGTGCCTGGACGGGTCGTGATTTAGCTTTCTTT. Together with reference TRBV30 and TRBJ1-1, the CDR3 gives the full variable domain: SQTIHQWPATLVQPVGSPLSLECTVEGTSNPNLYWYRQAAGRGLQLLFYSVGIGQISSEVPQNLSASRPQDRQFILSSKKLLLSDSGFYLCAWTGRDLAFFGQGTRLTVV.

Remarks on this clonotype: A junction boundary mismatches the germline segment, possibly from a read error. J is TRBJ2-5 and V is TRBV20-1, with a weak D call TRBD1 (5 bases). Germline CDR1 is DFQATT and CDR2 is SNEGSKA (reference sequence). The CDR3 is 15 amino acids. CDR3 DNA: TGCAGTGCTAGAGATGGTGCAAGGGGTCTAGAGACGCAGTACTTC. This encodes CSARDGARGLETQYF.

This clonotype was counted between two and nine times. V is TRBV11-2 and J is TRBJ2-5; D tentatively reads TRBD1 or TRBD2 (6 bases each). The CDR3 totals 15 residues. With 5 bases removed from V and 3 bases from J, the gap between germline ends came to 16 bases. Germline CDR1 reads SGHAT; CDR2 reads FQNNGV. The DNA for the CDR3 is TGTGCCAGCAGCCCCCGACACAGGGAGGAAGAGACCCAGTACTTC. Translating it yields CASSPRHREEETQYF.

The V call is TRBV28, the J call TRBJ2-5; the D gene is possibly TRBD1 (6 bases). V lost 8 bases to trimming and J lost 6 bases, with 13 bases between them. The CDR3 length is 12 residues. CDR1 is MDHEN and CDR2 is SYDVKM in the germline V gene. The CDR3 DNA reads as TGTGCCAGCGGCGACAGGTCTAAGACCCAGTACTTC. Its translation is CASGDRSKTQYF.

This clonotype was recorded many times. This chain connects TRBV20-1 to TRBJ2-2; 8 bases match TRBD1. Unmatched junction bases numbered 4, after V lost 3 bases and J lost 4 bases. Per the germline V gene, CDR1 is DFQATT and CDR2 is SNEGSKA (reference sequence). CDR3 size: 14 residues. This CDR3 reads CSASRTGTTGELFF. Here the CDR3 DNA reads TGCAGTGCTAGCCGGACAGGGACCACCGGGGAGCTGTTTTTT.

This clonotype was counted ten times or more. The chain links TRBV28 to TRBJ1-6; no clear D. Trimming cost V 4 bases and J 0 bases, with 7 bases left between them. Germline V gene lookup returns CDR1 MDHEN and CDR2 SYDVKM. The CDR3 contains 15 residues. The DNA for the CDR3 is TGTGCCAGCAGTTGGGAGAGCTCCTATAATTCACCCCTCCACTTT. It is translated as CASSWESSYNSPLHF.

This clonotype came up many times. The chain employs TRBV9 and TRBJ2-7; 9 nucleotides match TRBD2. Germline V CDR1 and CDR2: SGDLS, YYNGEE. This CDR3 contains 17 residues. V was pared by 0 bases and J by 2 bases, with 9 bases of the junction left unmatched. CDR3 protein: CASSVGREGLPTYEQYF. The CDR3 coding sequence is TGTGCCAGCAGCGTAGGGCGGGAGGGCCTTCCCACCTACGAGCAGTACTTC. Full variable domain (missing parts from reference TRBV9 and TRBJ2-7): DSGVTQTPKHLITATGQRVTLRCSPRSGDLSVYWYQQSLDQGLQFLIQYYNGEERAKGNILERFSAQQFPDLHSELNLSSLELGDSALYFCASSVGREGLPTYEQYFGPGTRLTVT.

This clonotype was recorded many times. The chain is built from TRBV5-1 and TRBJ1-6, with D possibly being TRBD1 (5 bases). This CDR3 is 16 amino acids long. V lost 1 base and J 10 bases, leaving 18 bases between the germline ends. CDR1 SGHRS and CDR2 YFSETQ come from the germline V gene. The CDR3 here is CASSLSGSPGESPLHF. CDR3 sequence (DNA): TGCGCCAGCAGCTTGAGTGGGAGCCCGGGGGAATCACCCCTCCACTTT.

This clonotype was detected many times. This chain's CDR3 is CASSLGLSNTGELFF. CDR3 DNA sequence: TGTGCCAGCAGCTTAGGGTTGTCGAACACCGGGGAGCTGTTTTTT. The rearrangement uses TRBV7-8 and TRBJ2-2, with D unclear. The CDR3 extends over 15 amino acids. V shed 1 base and J shed 0 bases, with 6 bases lying between them. The germline V gene has CDR1 SGHVS and CDR2 FQNEAQ.

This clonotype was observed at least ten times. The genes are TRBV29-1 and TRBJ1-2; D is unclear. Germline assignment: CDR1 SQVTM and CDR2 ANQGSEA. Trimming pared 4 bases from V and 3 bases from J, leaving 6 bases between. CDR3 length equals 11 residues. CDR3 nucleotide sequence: TGCAGCGTTGCCTCGGACTATGGCTACACCTTC. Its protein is CSVASDYGYTF.